The 17 T cell receptor beta chains below were found in one sample sequenced in a study of cytomegalovirus exposure and HLA in healthy donors. Produced via immunoSEQ multiplex PCR; TCRdb's table is partial and in-frame only. This repertoire shows about 240,000 clones, approximately 86% found once; its top ten account for 0.95% to 1.5%. What was sequenced was PBMCs. These receptors were obtained from a woman aged 25 to 39 in good health and CMV-seropositive.

This chain connects TRBV20-1 to TRBJ2-5; D not certain. This CDR3 is built from 10 residues. V shed 6 bases and J shed 0 bases, with 2 bases lying between them. Germline V gives CDR1 DFQATT, CDR2 SNEGSKA (reference sequence). The chain's CDR3 is CSAYQETQYF. Written as DNA, the CDR3 is TGCAGTGCCTACCAAGAGACCCAGTACTTC.

The V gene is TRBV28, the J gene TRBJ1-1, with D perhaps matching TRBD1 (5 bases). Deletions cut 2 bases from V and 7 bases from J, with 8 bases between. The CDR3 sequence is 12 residues long. Germline V gene lookup returns CDR1 MDHEN and CDR2 SYDVKM. CDR3 nucleotides: TGTGCCAGCAGTTTAGGGCAGGGTGAAGCTTTCTTT. It codes for CASSLGQGEAFF.

This clone was detected a few times. The rearrangement links TRBV5-5 to TRBJ2-7, with a possible D match to TRBD1 (6 bases). V was cut by 0 bases and J by 0 bases, with 13 bases left in between. The CDR3 has 16 residues. Germline CDR1 is SGHKS and CDR2 is YYEKEE (reference sequence). CDR3 in amino acids: CASSLGLGTPSYEQYF. In nucleotides, the CDR3 is TGTGCCAGCAGCTTGGGACTCGGGACACCCTCCTACGAGCAGTACTTC.

V and J are TRBV7-9 and TRBJ2-7; 9 nucleotides match TRBD1. CDR1 is SEHNR and CDR2 is FQNEAQ in the germline V gene (reference sequence). Unmatched junction bases numbered 9, after V lost 3 bases and J lost 3 bases. This CDR3 region has 16 residues. The chain's CDR3 is CASSLAVRDRVYEQYF. Written as DNA, the CDR3 is TGTGCCAGCAGCTTGGCCGTCCGGGACAGGGTCTACGAGCAGTACTTC.

This clone was picked up a small number of times. The rearrangement links TRBV6-1 to TRBJ1-4; 9 bases are a match to TRBD1. Looked up from germline, CDR1 is MNHNS and CDR2 is SASEGT. V shed 4 bases, J shed 7 bases, and the junction held 4 bases outside the gene matches. The CDR3 extends over 14 amino acids. CDR3 amino acids: CASSAGTGIEKLFF. The CDR3 DNA reads TGTGCCAGCAGTGCGGGGACAGGGATTGAAAAACTGTTTTTT.

This chain links TRBV5-8 with TRBJ2-7; 8 nucleotides align to TRBD2. V shed 6 bases, J shed 1 base, and the junction held 15 bases outside the gene matches. CDR1 is SGHTS and CDR2 is YDEGEE in the germline V gene. The CDR3 has 17 residues. CDR3 DNA sequence: TGTGCCAGCATTCTTCATTCGGTCCGGGAGGGTTCCTACGAGCAGTACTTC. The encoded protein is CASILHSVREGSYEQYF.

The gene calls are TRBV29-1 and TRBJ1-1, with D perhaps TRBD1 (6 bases). The CDR3 contains 14 residues. Germline CDR1 is SQVTM and CDR2 is ANQGSEA. Trimming shortened V by 7 bases and J by 0 bases, and 15 bases separated the two germline ends. The CDR3 is CSAARGGMNTEAFF. Written as DNA, the CDR3 is TGCAGCGCTGCGAGGGGGGGGATGAACACTGAAGCTTTCTTT. Supplemented by reference TRBV29-1 and TRBJ1-1, the full variable domain reads SAVISQKPSRDICQRGTSLTIQCQVDSQVTMMFWYRQQPGQSLTLIATANQGSEATYESGFVIDKFPISRPNLTFSTLTVSNMSPEDSSIYLCSAARGGMNTEAFFGQGTRLTVV.

This clone was counted between two and nine times. The chain joins TRBV15 to TRBJ2-1; 10 bases map to TRBD2. V was pared by 0 bases and J by 3 bases, with 5 bases of the junction left unmatched. The CDR3 runs to 17 residues. CDR1 LNHNV and CDR2 YYDKDF come from the germline V gene (reference sequence). CDR3 nucleotide sequence: TGTGCCACCAGCAGAGATCTAGCGGGAGTGGGCTACAATGAGCAGTTCTTC. Translation gives CATSRDLAGVGYNEQFF.

V and J are TRBV28 and TRBJ1-5; TRBD1 is a possible D gene (6 bases). Germline V lookup: CDR1 MDHEN, CDR2 SYDVKM. Trimming left V 5 bases short and J 0 bases short, with 17 bases between. CDR3 length: 17 residues. In DNA form, the CDR3 reads TGTGCCAGCAGTCCCTGGACAGAACAATATAGCAATCAGCCCCAGCATTTT. This encodes CASSPWTEQYSNQPQHF. Complete variable domain (other parts from reference TRBV28 and TRBJ1-5): DVKVTQSSRYLVKRTGEKVFLECVQDMDHENMFWYRQDPGLGLRLIYFSYDVKMKEKGDIPEGYSVSREKKERFSLILESASTNQTSMYLCASSPWTEQYSNQPQHFGDGTRLSIL.

The CDR3 sequence: CASSLNVGLAQETQYF. CDR3 bases: TGTGCCAGCAGCTTAAATGTTGGACTAGCTCAAGAGACCCAGTACTTC. J is TRBJ2-5 and V is TRBV7-8; 8 positions agree with TRBD2. Germline CDR1 and CDR2: SGHVS and FQNEAQ. After removal of 2 bases from V and 2 bases from J, the junction contained 7 bases not matched to a gene. The CDR3 is 16 residues long. The complete variable domain, with remaining parts taken from reference TRBV7-8 and TRBJ2-5, reads GAGVSQSPRYKVAKRGQDVALRCDPISGHVSLFWYQQALGQGPEFLTYFQNEAQLDKSGLPSDRFFAERPEGSVSTLKIQRTQQEDSAVYLCASSLNVGLAQETQYFGPGTRLLVL.

The chain's CDR3 is CASSGQTGGYEKLFF. CDR3 nucleotide sequence: TGTGCCAGCAGCGGACAGACAGGGGGCTATGAAAAACTGTTTTTT. The chain employs TRBV7-9 and TRBJ1-4, with TRBD1 matching 10 bases. V was clipped by 5 bases and J by 6 bases; unmatched bases: 6. The CDR3 has 15 residues. Germline V gene data show CDR1 as SEHNR and CDR2 as FQNEAQ (reference sequence).

This clone has a single count. The V and J genes are TRBV7-2 and TRBJ2-3; 9 bases match TRBD2. Germline CDR1 SGHTA, CDR2 FQGNSA. V was clipped by 3 bases and J by 0 bases; unmatched bases: 13. The CDR3 is made up of 19 amino acids. The CDR3 sequence: CASSLWGLAERVSTDTQYF. DNA of the CDR3: TGTGCCAGCAGCTTGTGGGGACTAGCTGAAAGAGTTAGCACAGATACGCAGTATTTT. The whole variable domain, filled in from reference TRBV7-2 and TRBJ2-3, reads GAGVSQSPSNKVTEKGKDVELRCDPISGHTALYWYRQSLGQGLEFLIYFQGNSAPDKSGLPSDRFSAERTGGSVSTLTIQRTQQEDSAVYLCASSLWGLAERVSTDTQYFGPGTRLTVL.

In the case of this clone: One end of the junction varies from germline; a read error may be responsible. The chain joins TRBV30 to TRBJ1-1, with D hard to call. The CDR3 covers 15 residues. Germline V CDR1 and CDR2: GTSNPN, SVGIG (reference sequence). The CDR3 DNA reads as TGTGCCTGGAGTGTACTATCCATCCGGAACTCTGAAGCTTTCTTT. Protein sequence: CAWSVLSIRNSEAFF.

This chain connects TRBV6-1 to TRBJ1-5; 10 bases match TRBD1. Per germline, CDR1 MNHNS and CDR2 SASEGT. The ends lost 7 bases at V and 8 bases at J; junction bases unmatched: 8. The CDR3 loop spans 14 amino acids. This chain's CDR3 is CASTLTGGGEPQHF. The CDR3 DNA follows: TGTGCCAGCACCCTGACAGGGGGCGGGGAGCCCCAGCATTTT.

The chain has TRBV12-5 and TRBJ1-1; 8 bases fit TRBD1. The germline V gene has CDR1 LGHNT and CDR2 FRNRAP. There are 16 residues in the CDR3. Trimming cost V 2 bases and J 5 bases; bases outside gene matches: 10. The CDR3 loop reads CASGLLTGGYRTEAFF. In nucleotides, the CDR3 is TGTGCTAGTGGTTTGTTAACAGGGGGGTATAGGACTGAAGCTTTCTTT.

The chain carries TRBV7-9 and TRBJ1-2; 8 bases match TRBD1. The length of the CDR3 is 14 residues. Germline lookup yields CDR1 SEHNR and CDR2 FQNEAQ (reference sequence). Trimming removed 10 bases from V and 8 bases from J; junction bases left unmatched: 15. CDR3 amino acids: CATGGGRGLLGYTF. DNA for the CDR3: TGTGCCACAGGGGGGGGCAGGGGGCTCTTAGGCTACACCTTC.

The V gene is TRBV9, the J gene TRBJ2-5; 7 nucleotides match TRBD1. Germline assignment: CDR1 SGDLS and CDR2 YYNGEE. The CDR3 length is 16 residues. The junction had 10 bases not matched to a gene; V was cut back by 0 bases and J by 5 bases. CDR3 DNA: TGTGCCAGCAGCGTAGGGCCCAACAGGGGTCGGGAGACCCAGTACTTC. Residues: CASSVGPNRGRETQYF.